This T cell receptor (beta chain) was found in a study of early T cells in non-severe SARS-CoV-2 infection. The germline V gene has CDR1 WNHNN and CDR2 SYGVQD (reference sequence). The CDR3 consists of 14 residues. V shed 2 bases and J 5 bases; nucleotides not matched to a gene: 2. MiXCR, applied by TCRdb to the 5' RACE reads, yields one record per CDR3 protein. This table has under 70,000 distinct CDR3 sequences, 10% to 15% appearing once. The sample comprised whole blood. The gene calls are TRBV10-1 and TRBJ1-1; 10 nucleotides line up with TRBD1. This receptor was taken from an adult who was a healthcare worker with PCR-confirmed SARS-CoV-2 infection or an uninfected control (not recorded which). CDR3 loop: CASSEDRGRTEAFF. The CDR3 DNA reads TGCGCCAGCAGTGAGGACAGGGGGCGGACTGAAGCTTTCTTT.